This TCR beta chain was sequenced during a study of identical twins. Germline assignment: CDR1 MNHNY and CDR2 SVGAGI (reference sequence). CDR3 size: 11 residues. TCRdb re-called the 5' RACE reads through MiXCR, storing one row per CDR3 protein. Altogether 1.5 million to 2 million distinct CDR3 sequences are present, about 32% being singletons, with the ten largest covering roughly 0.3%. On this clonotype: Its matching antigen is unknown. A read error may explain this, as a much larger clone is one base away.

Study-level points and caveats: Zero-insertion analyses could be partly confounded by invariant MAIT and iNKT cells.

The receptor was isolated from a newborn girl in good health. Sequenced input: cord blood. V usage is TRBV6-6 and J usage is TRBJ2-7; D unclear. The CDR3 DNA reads TGTGCCAGCAGAACGGTCTACGGGCAGTACTTC. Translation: CASRTVYGQYF.